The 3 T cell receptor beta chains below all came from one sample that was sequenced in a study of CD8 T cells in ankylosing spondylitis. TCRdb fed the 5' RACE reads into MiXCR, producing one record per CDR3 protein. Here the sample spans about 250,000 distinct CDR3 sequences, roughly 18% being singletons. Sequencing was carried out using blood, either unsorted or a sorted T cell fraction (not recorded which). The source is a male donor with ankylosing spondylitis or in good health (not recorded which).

The DNA for the CDR3 is TGTGCCAGTTCCGCGGGAGGAGGGGTCGAGCAGTACTTC. Translated, it gives CASSAGGGVEQYF. The chain links TRBV19 to TRBJ2-7, with 8 bases aligning to TRBD2. Germline loops: CDR1 LNHDA, CDR2 SQIVND (reference sequence). This CDR3 has 13 amino acids. V shed 8 bases and J 6 bases; nucleotides not matched to a gene: 9.

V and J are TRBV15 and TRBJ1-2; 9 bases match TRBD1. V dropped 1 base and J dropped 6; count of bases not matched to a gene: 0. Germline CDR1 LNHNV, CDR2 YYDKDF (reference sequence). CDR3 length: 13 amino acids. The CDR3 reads CATSRGTGDGYTF. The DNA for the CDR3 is TGTGCCACCAGCAGAGGGACAGGGGATGGCTACACCTTC.

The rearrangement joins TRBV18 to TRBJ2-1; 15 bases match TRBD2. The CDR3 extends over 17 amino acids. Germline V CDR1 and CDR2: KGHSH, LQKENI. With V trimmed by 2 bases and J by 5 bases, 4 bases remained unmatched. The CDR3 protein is CASSPGLAGGRNNEQFF. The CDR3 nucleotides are TGTGCCAGCTCACCAGGACTAGCGGGAGGGAGAAACAATGAGCAGTTCTTC. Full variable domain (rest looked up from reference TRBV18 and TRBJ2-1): NAGVMQNPRHLVRRRGQEARLRCSPMKGHSHVYWYRQLPEEGLKFMVYLQKENIIDESGMPKERFSAEFPKEGPSILRIQQVVRGDSAAYFCASSPGLAGGRNNEQFFGPGTRLTVL.